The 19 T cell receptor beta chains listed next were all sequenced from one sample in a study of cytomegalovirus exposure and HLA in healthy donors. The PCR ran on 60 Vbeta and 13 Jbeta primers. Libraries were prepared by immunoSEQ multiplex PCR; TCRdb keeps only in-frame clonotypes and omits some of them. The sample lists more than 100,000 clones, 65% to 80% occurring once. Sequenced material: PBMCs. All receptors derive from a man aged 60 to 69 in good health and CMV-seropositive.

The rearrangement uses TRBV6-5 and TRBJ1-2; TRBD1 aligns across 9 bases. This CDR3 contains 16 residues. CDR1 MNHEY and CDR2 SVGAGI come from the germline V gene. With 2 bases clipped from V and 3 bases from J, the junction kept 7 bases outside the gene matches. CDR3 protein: CASSYLHGQGYYGYTF. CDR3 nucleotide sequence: TGTGCCAGCAGTTACCTCCACGGACAGGGGTACTATGGCTACACCTTC.

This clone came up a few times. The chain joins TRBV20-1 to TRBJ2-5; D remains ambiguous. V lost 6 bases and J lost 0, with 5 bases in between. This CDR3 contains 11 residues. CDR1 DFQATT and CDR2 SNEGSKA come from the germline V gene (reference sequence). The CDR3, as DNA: TGCAGTGCCGCTAACCAAGAGACCCAGTACTTC. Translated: CSAANQETQYF.

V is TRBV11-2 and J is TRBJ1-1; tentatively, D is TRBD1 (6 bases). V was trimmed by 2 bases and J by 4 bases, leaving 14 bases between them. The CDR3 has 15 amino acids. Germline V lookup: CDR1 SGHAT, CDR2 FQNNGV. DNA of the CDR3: TGTGCCAGCAGCTTACGGGGGGCAAGGAGCACTGAAGCTTTCTTT. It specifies CASSLRGARSTEAFF. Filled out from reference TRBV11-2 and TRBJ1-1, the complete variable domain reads EAGVAQSPRYKIIEKRQSVAFWCNPISGHATLYWYQQILGQGPKLLIQFQNNGVVDDSQLPKDRFSAERLKGVDSTLKIQPAKLEDSAVYLCASSLRGARSTEAFFGQGTRLTVV.

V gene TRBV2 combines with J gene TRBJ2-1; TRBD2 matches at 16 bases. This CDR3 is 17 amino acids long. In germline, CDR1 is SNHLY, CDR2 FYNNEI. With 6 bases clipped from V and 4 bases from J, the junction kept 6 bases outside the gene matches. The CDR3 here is CASRDGTSGGDYNEQFF. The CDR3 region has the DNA TGTGCCAGCAGGGACGGGACTAGCGGGGGGGATTACAATGAGCAGTTCTTC.

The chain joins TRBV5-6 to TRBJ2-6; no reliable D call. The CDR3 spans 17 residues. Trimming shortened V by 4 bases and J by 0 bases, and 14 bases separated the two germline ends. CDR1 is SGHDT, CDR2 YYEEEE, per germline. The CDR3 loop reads CASSAKIFSSGANVLTF. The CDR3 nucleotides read TGTGCCAGCAGCGCCAAGATCTTTAGCTCTGGGGCCAACGTCCTGACTTTC.

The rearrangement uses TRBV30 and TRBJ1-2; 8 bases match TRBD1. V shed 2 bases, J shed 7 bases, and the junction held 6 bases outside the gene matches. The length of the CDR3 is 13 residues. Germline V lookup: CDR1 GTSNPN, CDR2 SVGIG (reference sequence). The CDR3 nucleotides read TGTGCCTGGAGTATTTGGACAGGGATTGGCTACACCTTC. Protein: CAWSIWTGIGYTF.

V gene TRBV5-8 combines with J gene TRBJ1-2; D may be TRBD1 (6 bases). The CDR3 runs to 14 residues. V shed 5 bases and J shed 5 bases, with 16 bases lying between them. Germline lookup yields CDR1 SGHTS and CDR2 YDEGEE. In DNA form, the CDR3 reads TGTGCCAGCAGTCATTTAGACAGGCGGTATGGCTACACCTTC. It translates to CASSHLDRRYGYTF.

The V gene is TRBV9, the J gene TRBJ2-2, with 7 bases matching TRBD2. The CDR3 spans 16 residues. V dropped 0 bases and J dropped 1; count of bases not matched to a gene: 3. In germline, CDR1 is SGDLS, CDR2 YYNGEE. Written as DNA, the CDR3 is TGTGCCAGCAGCGTAGGGCTAGCGGAGAACACCGGGGAGCTGTTTTTT. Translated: CASSVGLAENTGELFF.

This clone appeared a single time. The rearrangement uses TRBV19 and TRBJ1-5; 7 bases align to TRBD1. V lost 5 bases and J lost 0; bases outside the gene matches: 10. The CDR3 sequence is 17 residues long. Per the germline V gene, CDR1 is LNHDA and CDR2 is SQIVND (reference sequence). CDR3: CASSADRVIYSNQPQHF. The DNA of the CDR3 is TGTGCCAGTAGTGCCGACAGGGTGATCTATAGCAATCAGCCCCAGCATTTT.

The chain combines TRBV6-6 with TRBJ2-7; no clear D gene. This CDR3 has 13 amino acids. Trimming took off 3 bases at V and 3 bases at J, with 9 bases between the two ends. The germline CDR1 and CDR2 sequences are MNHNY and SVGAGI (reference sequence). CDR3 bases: TGTGCCAGCAGTTATTTAGAGAACTACGAGCAGTACTTC. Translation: CASSYLENYEQYF.

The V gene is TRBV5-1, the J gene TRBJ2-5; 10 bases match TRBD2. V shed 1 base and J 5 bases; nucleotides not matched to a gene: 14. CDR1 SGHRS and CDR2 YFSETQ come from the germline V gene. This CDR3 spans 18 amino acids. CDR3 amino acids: CASSLPLAGAEVRETQYF. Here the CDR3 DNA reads TGCGCCAGCAGCTTGCCGCTAGCGGGGGCGGAGGTGCGGGAGACCCAGTACTTC.

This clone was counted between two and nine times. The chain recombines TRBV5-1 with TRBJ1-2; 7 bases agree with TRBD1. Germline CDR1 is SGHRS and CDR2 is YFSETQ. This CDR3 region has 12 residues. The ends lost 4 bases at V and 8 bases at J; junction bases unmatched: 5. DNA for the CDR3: TGCGCCAGCAGCCGAACAGGGGACGGCTACACCTTC. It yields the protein CASSRTGDGYTF.

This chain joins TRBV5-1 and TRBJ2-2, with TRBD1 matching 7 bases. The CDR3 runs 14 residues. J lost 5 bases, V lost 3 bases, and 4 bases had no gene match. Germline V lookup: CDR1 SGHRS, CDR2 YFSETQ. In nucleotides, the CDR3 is TGCGCCAGCAGCTATCAACAGGGGACCGGGGAGCTGTTTTTT. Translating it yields CASSYQQGTGELFF.

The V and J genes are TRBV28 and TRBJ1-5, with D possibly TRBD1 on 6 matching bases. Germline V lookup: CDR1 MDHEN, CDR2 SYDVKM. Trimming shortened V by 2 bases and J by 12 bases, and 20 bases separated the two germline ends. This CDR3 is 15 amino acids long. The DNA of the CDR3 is TGTGCCAGCAGTTTAATCCCAGGCGAAGGGGGTCTCCAGCATTTT. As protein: CASSLIPGEGGLQHF.

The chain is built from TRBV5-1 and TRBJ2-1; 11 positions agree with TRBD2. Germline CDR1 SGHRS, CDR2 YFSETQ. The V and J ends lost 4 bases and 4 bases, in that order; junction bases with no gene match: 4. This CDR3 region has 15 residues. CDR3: CASSDSGGGYNEQFF. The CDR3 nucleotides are TGCGCCAGCAGCGATAGCGGGGGGGGGTACAATGAGCAGTTCTTC.

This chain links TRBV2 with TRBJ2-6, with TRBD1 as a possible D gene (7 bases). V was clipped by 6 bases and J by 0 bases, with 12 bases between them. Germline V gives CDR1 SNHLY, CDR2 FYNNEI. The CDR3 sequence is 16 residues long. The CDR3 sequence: CASRGGQSSGANVLTF. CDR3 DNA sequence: TGTGCCAGCAGGGGGGGACAGAGCTCTGGGGCCAACGTCCTGACTTTC.

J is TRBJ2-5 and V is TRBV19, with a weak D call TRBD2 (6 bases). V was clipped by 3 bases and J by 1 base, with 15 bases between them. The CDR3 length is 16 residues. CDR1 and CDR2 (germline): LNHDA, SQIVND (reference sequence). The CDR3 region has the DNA TGTGCCAGTAGTATGTCTCTAGCGACCGCCCAAGAGACCCAGTACTTC. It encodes CASSMSLATAQETQYF.

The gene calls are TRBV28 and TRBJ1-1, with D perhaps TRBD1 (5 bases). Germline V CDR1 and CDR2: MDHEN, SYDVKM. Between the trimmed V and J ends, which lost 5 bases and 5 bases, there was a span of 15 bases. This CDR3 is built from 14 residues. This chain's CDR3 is CASSPRDLRTEAFF. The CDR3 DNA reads TGTGCCAGCAGTCCCAGGGACTTGCGGACTGAAGCTTTCTTT.

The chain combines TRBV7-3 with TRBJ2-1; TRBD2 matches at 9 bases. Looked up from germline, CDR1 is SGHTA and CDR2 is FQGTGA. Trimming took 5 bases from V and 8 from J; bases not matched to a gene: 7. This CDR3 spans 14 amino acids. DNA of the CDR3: TGTGCCAGCAGCCTTACGCGGGAGGGGTATGAGCAGTTCTTC. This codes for CASSLTREGYEQFF. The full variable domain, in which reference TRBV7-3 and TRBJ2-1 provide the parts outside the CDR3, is GAGVSQTPSNKVTEKGKYVELRCDPISGHTALYWYRQSLGQGPEFLIYFQGTGAADDSGLPNDRFFAVRPEGSVSTLKIQRTERGDSAVYLCASSLTREGYEQFFGPGTRLTVL.